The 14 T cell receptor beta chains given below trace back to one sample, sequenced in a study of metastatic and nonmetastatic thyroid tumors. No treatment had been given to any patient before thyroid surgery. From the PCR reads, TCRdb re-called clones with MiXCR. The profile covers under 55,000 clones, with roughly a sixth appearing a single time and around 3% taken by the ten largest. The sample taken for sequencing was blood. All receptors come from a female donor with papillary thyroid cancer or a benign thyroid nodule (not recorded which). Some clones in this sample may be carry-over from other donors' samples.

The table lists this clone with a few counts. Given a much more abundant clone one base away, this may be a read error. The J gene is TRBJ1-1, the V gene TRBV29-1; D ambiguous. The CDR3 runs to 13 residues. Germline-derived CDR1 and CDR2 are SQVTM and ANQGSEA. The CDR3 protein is CSVDLRTNTESFF. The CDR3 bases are TGCAGCGTTGACCTCCGGACCAACACTGAATCTTTCTTT.

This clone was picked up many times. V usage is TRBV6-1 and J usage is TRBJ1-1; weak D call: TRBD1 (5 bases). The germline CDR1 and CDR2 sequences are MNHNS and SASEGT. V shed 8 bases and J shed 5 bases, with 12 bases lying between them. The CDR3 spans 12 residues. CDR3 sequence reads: CASERGGTEAFF. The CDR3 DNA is TGTGCCAGCGAAAGGGGAGGAACTGAAGCTTTCTTT.

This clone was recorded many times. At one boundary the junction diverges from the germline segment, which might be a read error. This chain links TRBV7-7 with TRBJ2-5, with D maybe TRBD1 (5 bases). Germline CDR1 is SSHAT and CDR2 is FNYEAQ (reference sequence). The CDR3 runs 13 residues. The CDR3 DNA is TGTGCTAGCAGCTTAGGGGCGGAAGAGACCCAGTACTTC. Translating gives CASSLGAEETQYF. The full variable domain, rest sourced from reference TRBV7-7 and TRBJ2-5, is GAGVSQSPRYKVTKRGQDVTLRCDPISSHATLYWYQQALGQGPEFLTYFNYEAQPDKSGLPSDRFSAERPEGSISTLTIQRTEQRDSAMYRCASSLGAEETQYFGPGTRLLVL.

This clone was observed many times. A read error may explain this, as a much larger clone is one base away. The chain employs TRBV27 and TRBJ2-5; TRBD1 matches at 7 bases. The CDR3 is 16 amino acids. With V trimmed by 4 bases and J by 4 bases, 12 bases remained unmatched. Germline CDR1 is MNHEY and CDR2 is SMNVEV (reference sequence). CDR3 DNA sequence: TGTGCCAGCAGTTCCGGAGTGCGACAGGGACGAGAGACCCAGTACTTC. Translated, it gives CASSSGVRQGRETQYF.

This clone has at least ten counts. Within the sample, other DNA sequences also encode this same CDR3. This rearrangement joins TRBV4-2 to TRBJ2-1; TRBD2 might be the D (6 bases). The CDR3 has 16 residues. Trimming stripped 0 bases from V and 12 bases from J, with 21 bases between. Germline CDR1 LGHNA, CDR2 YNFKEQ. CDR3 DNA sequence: TGTGCCAGCAGCCAAGAGGAGGGACCGACCCCGTTCGGGCAGTTCTTC. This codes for CASSQEEGPTPFGQFF.

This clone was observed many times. The CDR3 here is CASSSPDRGLMNTEAFF. As DNA, the CDR3 is TGTGCCAGCAGCTCTCCTGACAGGGGGCTAATGAACACTGAAGCTTTCTTT. The genes are TRBV11-1 and TRBJ1-1; 10 bases fit TRBD1. The CDR3 spans 17 residues. V dropped 4 bases and J dropped 0; count of bases not matched to a gene: 8. Germline V gene data show CDR1 as SGHAT and CDR2 as FQDESV (reference sequence).

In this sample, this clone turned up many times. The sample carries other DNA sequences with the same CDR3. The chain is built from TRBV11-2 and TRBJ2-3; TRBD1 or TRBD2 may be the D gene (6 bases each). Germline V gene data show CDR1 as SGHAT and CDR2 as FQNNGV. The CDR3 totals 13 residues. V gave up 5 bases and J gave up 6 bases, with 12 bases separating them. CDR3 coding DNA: TGTGCCAGCAGCCTAGCGAGGGGGGATACGCAGTATTTT. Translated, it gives CASSLARGDTQYF. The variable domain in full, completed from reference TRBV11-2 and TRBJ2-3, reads EAGVAQSPRYKIIEKRQSVAFWCNPISGHATLYWYQQILGQGPKLLIQFQNNGVVDDSQLPKDRFSAERLKGVDSTLKIQPAKLEDSAVYLCASSLARGDTQYFGPGTRLTVL.

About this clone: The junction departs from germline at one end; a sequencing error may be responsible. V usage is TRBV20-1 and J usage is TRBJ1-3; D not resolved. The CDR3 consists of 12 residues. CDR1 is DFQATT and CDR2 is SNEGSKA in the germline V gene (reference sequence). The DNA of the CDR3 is TGCAGTGCTAGGGAGTCTGGAAACACCATGTATTTT. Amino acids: CSARESGNTMYF.

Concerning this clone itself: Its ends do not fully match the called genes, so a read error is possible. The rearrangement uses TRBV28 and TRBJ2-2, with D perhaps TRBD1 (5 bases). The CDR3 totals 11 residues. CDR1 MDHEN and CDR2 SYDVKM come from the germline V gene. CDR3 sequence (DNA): TGTGTATCAGAGGACACCGGTGAGCTGTTTTTT. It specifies CVSEDTGELFF.

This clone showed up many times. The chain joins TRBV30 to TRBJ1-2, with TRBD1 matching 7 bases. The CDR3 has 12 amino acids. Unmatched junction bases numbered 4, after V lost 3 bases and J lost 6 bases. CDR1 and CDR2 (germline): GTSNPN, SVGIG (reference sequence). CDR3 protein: CAWRPTGNGYTF. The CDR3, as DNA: TGTGCCTGGAGGCCGACAGGGAATGGCTACACCTTC.

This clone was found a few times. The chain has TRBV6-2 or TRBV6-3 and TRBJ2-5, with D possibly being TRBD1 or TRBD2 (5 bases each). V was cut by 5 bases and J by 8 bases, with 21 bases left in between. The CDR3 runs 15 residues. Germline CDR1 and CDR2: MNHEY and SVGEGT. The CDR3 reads CASSQAGAEENTQYF. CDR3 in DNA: TGTGCCAGCAGTCAGGCCGGGGCAGAAGAGAACACCCAGTACTTC.

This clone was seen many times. The CDR3 protein is CATSDGWDEQYF. CDR3 nucleotide sequence: TGTGCCACCAGTGATGGTTGGGACGAGCAGTACTTC. This chain uses TRBV24-1 with TRBJ2-7; D is undetermined. Germline V CDR1 and CDR2: KGHDR, SFDVKD. With 3 bases removed from V and 5 bases from J, the gap between germline ends came to 7 bases. The CDR3 extends over 12 amino acids.

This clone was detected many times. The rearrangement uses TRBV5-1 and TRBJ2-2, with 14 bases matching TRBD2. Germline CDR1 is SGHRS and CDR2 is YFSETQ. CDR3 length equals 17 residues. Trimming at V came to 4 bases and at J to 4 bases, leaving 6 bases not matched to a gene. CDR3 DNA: TGCGCCAGCAGCCCGGGACTAGCGGGAGTAGGCACCGGGGAGCTGTTTTTT. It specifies CASSPGLAGVGTGELFF.

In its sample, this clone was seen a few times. The CDR3 bases are TGTGCCAGCAGAGGACAGTGGTCCTACGAGCAGTACTTC. This sequence encodes CASRGQWSYEQYF. This rearrangement joins TRBV6-1 to TRBJ2-7, with D perhaps TRBD1 (6 bases). Germline V gene lookup returns CDR1 MNHNS and CDR2 SASEGT. This CDR3 comprises 13 residues. With 6 bases removed from V and 1 base from J, the gap between germline ends came to 10 bases.